One and the same sample provided the 27 T cell receptor beta chains below, sequenced in a study of control samples from healthy donors and cancer patients. Sequencing used immunoSEQ multiplex PCR; TCRdb keeps in-frame clones, though not all of them. The sample has tens of thousands of clones, around 87% seen once. Material for sequencing was blood. These receptor sequences come from a man between 45 and 60 years old in good health.

This chain links TRBV12-3 or TRBV12-4 with TRBJ2-6, with no clear D. The CDR3 length is 13 residues. V gave up 7 bases and J gave up 0 bases, with 4 bases separating them. The CDR3 sequence: CASMLSGANVLTF. CDR3 bases: TGTGCCAGCATGCTCTCTGGGGCCAACGTCCTGACTTTC.

CDR3 sequence (DNA): TGCGCCAGCAGCTTGTCTCCAGGGATGAGGACTGAAGCTTTCTTT. Translated, it gives CASSLSPGMRTEAFF. The rearrangement joins TRBV5-1 to TRBJ1-1, with D tentatively TRBD1 (5 bases). V gave up 1 base and J gave up 5 bases, with 15 bases separating them. In germline, CDR1 is SGHRS, CDR2 YFSETQ. This CDR3 is built from 15 residues.

The chain combines TRBV6-6 with TRBJ2-3; possibly TRBD1 for D (5 bases). This CDR3 has 14 amino acids. Trimming stripped 2 bases from V and 6 bases from J, with 12 bases between. Germline CDR1 MNHNY, CDR2 SVGAGI (reference sequence). DNA of the CDR3: TGTGCCAGCAGTTACAGGGGTAGGACGGATACGCAGTATTTT. Translating it yields CASSYRGRTDTQYF.

The chain is built from TRBV27 and TRBJ2-1; 10 nucleotides align to TRBD2. J lost 9 bases, V lost 1 base, and 9 bases had no gene match. This CDR3 region has 16 residues. Germline CDR1 MNHEY, CDR2 SMNVEV (reference sequence). In DNA form, the CDR3 reads TGTGCCAGCAGTTTATACACAGCGGGGGGGCTGGGTGAGCAGTTCTTC. It yields the protein CASSLYTAGGLGEQFF.

V is TRBV6-1 and J is TRBJ2-1; 12 nucleotides line up with TRBD2. J was trimmed by 8 bases and V by 4 bases; bases with no gene match: 9. The CDR3 contains 16 residues. The V gene's germline CDR1 is MNHNS and CDR2 SASEGT. Here the CDR3 reads CASSGTSGRKLDEQFF. The DNA for the CDR3 is TGTGCCAGCAGTGGCACTAGCGGGAGGAAGTTAGATGAGCAGTTCTTC.

This chain links TRBV7-8 with TRBJ2-7, with 7 bases that match TRBD1. The CDR3 has 15 amino acids. The germline gives CDR1 SGHVS, CDR2 FQNEAQ. J gave up 2 bases and V 0 bases, and 4 bases lay outside the gene matches. The CDR3 spells CASSLAGQGAYEQYV. In nucleotides, the CDR3 is TGTGCCAGCAGCTTAGCGGGGCAGGGGGCCTACGAGCAGTACGTC.

This sequence joins TRBV5-1 and TRBJ1-2; TRBD1 aligns across 9 bases. Per germline, CDR1 SGHRS and CDR2 YFSETQ. CDR3 length equals 15 residues. Unmatched junction bases numbered 7, after V lost 0 bases and J lost 7 bases. The CDR3 DNA sequence: TGCGCCAGCAGCTTGGGCCTACAGGGGGCGAGTGGCTACACCTTC. Its protein is CASSLGLQGASGYTF.

This clone has more than one count but fewer than ten. The rearrangement joins TRBV9 to TRBJ2-2; TRBD1 might be the D (5 bases). The CDR3 length is 14 residues. V dropped 4 bases and J dropped 4 bases, with 11 bases sitting between them. From germline, CDR1 is SGDLS and CDR2 YYNGEE. The CDR3 DNA sequence: TGTGCCAGCAGCAGGGGATTTAGCACCGGGGAGCTGTTTTTT. Its translation: CASSRGFSTGELFF.

V and J are TRBV5-4 and TRBJ1-2, with 9 bases identical to TRBD1. The J segment lost 2 bases and the V segment lost 5 bases, leaving 7 bases of the junction unmatched. CDR1 is SGHNT, CDR2 YYREEE, per germline (reference sequence). This CDR3 has 15 amino acids. The CDR3 region is CASSRGGQGNYGYTF. CDR3 DNA sequence: TGTGCCAGCAGTCGTGGAGGACAGGGGAACTATGGCTACACCTTC.

The genes are TRBV3-1 (or the pseudogene TRBV3-2) and TRBJ2-1; 7 bases agree with TRBD2. Per germline, CDR1 LGHDT and CDR2 YNNKEL (reference sequence). The CDR3 is 16 residues long. Losses at the gene ends were 5 bases for V and 6 bases for J; bases not matched to a gene: 13. The CDR3 spells CASSTALAVTANEQFF. CDR3 nucleotides: TGTGCCAGCAGCACGGCCCTAGCGGTAACGGCCAATGAGCAGTTCTTC.

The V gene is TRBV6-5, the J gene TRBJ2-7, with 12 bases lining up with TRBD2. The germline V gene has CDR1 MNHEY and CDR2 SVGAGI. CDR3 length: 13 residues. The V gene end was trimmed by 4 bases and the J gene end by 7 bases; junction bases not matched to a gene: 2. The CDR3 DNA follows: TGTGCCAGCAGTTTAGGACTAGCGGGGGAGCAGTACTTC. It codes for CASSLGLAGEQYF.

The rearrangement joins TRBV14 to TRBJ1-1; the D is unclear. The germline V and J ends were trimmed by 3 bases and 4 bases, with 12 bases remaining between them. CDR1 and CDR2 (germline): SGHDN, FVKESK. This CDR3 spans 14 amino acids. The CDR3 protein is CASSQRRGGTEAFF. CDR3 bases: TGTGCCAGCAGCCAGCGTCGGGGAGGCACTGAAGCTTTCTTT.

The table lists this clone with a few counts. This sequence joins TRBV10-1 and TRBJ1-1, with D hard to call. CDR3 length: 13 residues. The germline CDR1 and CDR2 sequences are WNHNN and SYGVQD (reference sequence). V lost 2 bases and J lost 0, with 4 bases in between. In nucleotides, the CDR3 is TGCGCCAGCAGTGAGGACCTGAACACTGAAGCTTTCTTT. Its protein is CASSEDLNTEAFF.

V usage is TRBV3-1 (or the pseudogene TRBV3-2) and J usage is TRBJ1-1; D gene ambiguous. V dropped 4 bases and J dropped 0 bases, with 12 bases sitting between them. This CDR3 region has 15 residues. Germline values: CDR1 LGHDT, CDR2 YNNKEL (reference sequence). The CDR3 protein is CASSRGVAMNTEAFF. CDR3 in DNA: TGTGCCAGCAGCCGTGGAGTCGCGATGAACACTGAAGCTTTCTTT.

V and J are TRBV4-3 and TRBJ2-5, with TRBD1 identical over 7 bases. This CDR3 has 13 amino acids. V gave up 0 bases and J gave up 5 bases; unmatched junction bases: 0. The germline V gene encodes CDR1 LGHNA and CDR2 YSLEER. In nucleotides, the CDR3 is TGCGCCAGCAGCCAAGACAGGGGGGAGACCCAGTACTTC. This sequence encodes CASSQDRGETQYF.

The rearrangement joins TRBV9 to TRBJ2-2; D not certain. The CDR3 is 12 amino acids. V was pared by 4 bases and J by 0 bases, with 1 base between. Germline loops: CDR1 SGDLS, CDR2 YYNGEE. Written as DNA, the CDR3 is TGTGCCAGCAGCCCGAACACCGGGGAGCTGTTTTTT. Its translation: CASSPNTGELFF.

This chain connects TRBV19 to TRBJ1-1, with TRBD1 as a possible D gene (5 bases). The V gene lost 3 bases and the J gene lost 5 bases, with 10 bases spanning the gap. Looked up from germline, CDR1 is LNHDA and CDR2 is SQIVND (reference sequence). CDR3 length equals 13 residues. The DNA of the CDR3 is TGTGCCAGTAGTATCGGGGCGCGGACTGAAGCTTTCTTT. Residues: CASSIGARTEAFF.

V gene TRBV18 combines with J gene TRBJ2-7; D tentatively fits TRBD1 or TRBD2 (6 bases each). Germline-derived CDR1 and CDR2 are KGHSH and LQKENI. The V end was cut by 2 bases, the J end by 2 bases, with 10 bases between. The length of the CDR3 is 14 residues. The CDR3 DNA sequence: TGTGCCAGCTCACCAAGGGGGGACCCCTACGAGCAGTACTTC. It is translated as CASSPRGDPYEQYF.

This clone has only one observation. V usage is TRBV24-1 and J usage is TRBJ2-1, with 7 nucleotides matching TRBD1. The ends lost 7 bases at V and 8 bases at J; junction bases unmatched: 7. The V gene's germline CDR1 is KGHDR and CDR2 SFDVKD. CDR3 length: 13 amino acids. The CDR3 DNA reads TGTGCCACCAGACGACAGGGATGGGATGAGCAGTTCTTC. Its translation is CATRRQGWDEQFF.

The J gene is TRBJ1-2, the V gene TRBV4-2; 7 positions agree with TRBD1. The junction had 10 bases not matched to a gene; V was cut back by 0 bases and J by 6 bases. Germline V CDR1 and CDR2: LGHNA, YNFKEQ. The CDR3 spans 16 residues. The CDR3 nucleotides are TGTGCCAGCAGCCAAGAGACAGGGATTGCTGTTAATGGCTACACCTTC. The encoded protein is CASSQETGIAVNGYTF.

The CDR3 here is CASTGRAYQETQYF. The CDR3 nucleotides are TGTGCCAGCACAGGGCGGGCGTACCAAGAGACCCAGTACTTC. V and J are TRBV3-1 (or the pseudogene TRBV3-2) and TRBJ2-5; the D call may be TRBD1 or TRBD2 (5 bases each). V was shortened by 7 bases and J by 0 bases, with 12 bases between the two germline ends. This CDR3 region has 14 residues. Germline CDR1 reads LGHDT; CDR2 reads YNNKEL (reference sequence).

This clone appeared a single time. The genes are TRBV2 and TRBJ1-1; perhaps TRBD1 as D (6 bases). The CDR3 totals 14 residues. The germline CDR1 and CDR2 sequences are SNHLY and FYNNEI. V was shortened by 2 bases and J by 5 bases, with 12 bases between the two germline ends. The CDR3 DNA follows: TGTGCCAGCAGTGAACCCGGGGGCTCAACTGAAGCTTTCTTT. Its translation is CASSEPGGSTEAFF.

The chain couples TRBV29-1 to TRBJ2-3; D is unclear. The V end lost 0 bases, the J end lost 6 bases, and 10 bases lay between the germline ends. Germline V gene sequence: CDR1 SQVTM, CDR2 ANQGSEA. The CDR3 has 13 amino acids. CDR3 loop: CSVEEHVVDTQYF. The CDR3, as DNA: TGCAGCGTTGAAGAACATGTGGTGGATACGCAGTATTTT.

A single count supports this clone. The genes are TRBV7-6 and TRBJ2-1; 9 positions match TRBD2. This CDR3 is built from 15 residues. After removal of 3 bases from V and 4 bases from J, the junction contained 4 bases not matched to a gene. CDR1 is SGHVS, CDR2 FNYEAQ, per germline. CDR3 amino acids: CASSLGTSRYNEQFF. CDR3 coding DNA: TGTGCCAGCAGCTTGGGGACTAGCAGGTACAATGAGCAGTTCTTC.

About this clone: Other DNA sequences in this specimen translate into the identical CDR3. CDR3: CASSSTGTTFSYEQYF. The CDR3 DNA is TGTGCCAGCAGCTCCACCGGGACTACGTTCTCCTACGAGCAGTACTTC. This rearrangement joins TRBV11-1 to TRBJ2-7; TRBD2 matches 7 bases. Germline lookup yields CDR1 SGHAT and CDR2 FQDESV (reference sequence). The CDR3 loop spans 16 amino acids. J lost 0 bases, V lost 4 bases, and 9 bases had no gene match.

This clone came up once. V is TRBV10-3 and J is TRBJ1-2; weak D call: TRBD1 (5 bases). In germline, CDR1 is ENHRY, CDR2 SYGVKD. Between the trimmed V and J ends, which lost 3 bases and 5 bases, there was a span of 13 bases. This CDR3 contains 14 residues. This chain's CDR3 is CAISEPRTPYGYTF. As DNA, the CDR3 is TGTGCCATCAGTGAACCCCGGACACCGTATGGCTACACCTTC.

The chain uses TRBV2 and TRBJ1-3, with D unclear. The CDR3 length is 16 residues. Trimming took 6 bases from V and 0 from J, leaving 15 bases between them. The V gene's germline CDR1 is SNHLY and CDR2 FYNNEI. CDR3 residues: CASSLNGPGSGNTIYF. The CDR3 DNA reads as TGTGCCAGCAGCCTAAACGGGCCGGGCTCTGGAAACACCATATATTTT. The full variable domain, with the rest looked up from reference TRBV2 and TRBJ1-3, is EPEVTQTPSHQVTQMGQEVILRCVPISNHLYFYWYRQILGQKVEFLVSFYNNEISEKSEIFDDQFSVERPDGSNFTLKIRSTKLEDSAMYFCASSLNGPGSGNTIYFGEGSWLTVV.